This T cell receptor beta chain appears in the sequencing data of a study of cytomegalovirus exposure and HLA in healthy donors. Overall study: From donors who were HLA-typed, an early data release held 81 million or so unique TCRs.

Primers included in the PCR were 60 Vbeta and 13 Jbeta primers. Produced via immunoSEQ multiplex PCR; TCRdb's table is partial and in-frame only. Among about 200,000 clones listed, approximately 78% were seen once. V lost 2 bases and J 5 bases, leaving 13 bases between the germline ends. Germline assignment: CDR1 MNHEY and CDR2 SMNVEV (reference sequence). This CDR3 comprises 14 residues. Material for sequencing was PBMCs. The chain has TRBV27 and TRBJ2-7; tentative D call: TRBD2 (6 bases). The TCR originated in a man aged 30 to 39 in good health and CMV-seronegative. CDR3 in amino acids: CASSLVAGLDEQYF. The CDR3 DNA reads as TGTGCCAGCAGTTTAGTGGCGGGGCTCGACGAGCAGTACTTC.